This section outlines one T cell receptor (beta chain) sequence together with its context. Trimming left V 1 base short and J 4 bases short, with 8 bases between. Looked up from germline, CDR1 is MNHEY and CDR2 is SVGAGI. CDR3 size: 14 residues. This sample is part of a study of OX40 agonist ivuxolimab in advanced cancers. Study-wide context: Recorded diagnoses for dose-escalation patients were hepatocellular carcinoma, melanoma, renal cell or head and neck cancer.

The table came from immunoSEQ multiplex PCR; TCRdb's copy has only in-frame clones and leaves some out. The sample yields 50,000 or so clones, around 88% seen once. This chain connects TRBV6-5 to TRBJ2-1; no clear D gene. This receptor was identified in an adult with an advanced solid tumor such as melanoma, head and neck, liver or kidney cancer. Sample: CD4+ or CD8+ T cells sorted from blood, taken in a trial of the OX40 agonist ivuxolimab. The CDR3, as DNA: TGTGCCAGCAGTTACTTGTCGCCATACAATGAGCAGTTCTTC. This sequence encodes CASSYLSPYNEQFF.